A selection of T cell receptor beta chains follows, all from one sample in a study of blood T cell repertoires in COVID-19. The repertoire was sequenced with immunoSEQ multiplex PCR; TCRdb's copy has only in-frame clones and lacks some. The sample records under 350,000 clones, just under 90% being singletons. The sample taken for sequencing was PBMCs or T cells enriched from blood (not recorded which). The origin of the receptors is a woman in her fifties or sixties who had recovered from COVID-19. Both conserved end residues are part of each CDR3. Each record gives: V gene, J gene, D gene, CDR3 protein. D genes are given only for firm matches.

V gene: TRBV28
J gene: TRBJ2-1
D gene: .
CDR3 protein: CASRAQGGLREQFF

V gene: TRBV9
J gene: TRBJ1-3
D gene: .
CDR3 protein: CASSVLDISGNTIYF

V gene: TRBV28
J gene: TRBJ2-5
D gene: .
CDR3 protein: CASSTIDRRQYF

V gene: TRBV12-3/TRBV12-4
J gene: TRBJ1-4
D gene: .
CDR3 protein: CASSLAGGEKLFF

V gene: TRBV4-1
J gene: TRBJ2-7
D gene: .
CDR3 protein: CASSQDPQDYEQYF

V gene: TRBV5-1
J gene: TRBJ1-4
D gene: TRBD1
CDR3 protein: CASSLAGRQGVEKLFF

V gene: TRBV9
J gene: TRBJ1-2
D gene: .
CDR3 protein: CASSRASYGYTF

V gene: TRBV6-5
J gene: TRBJ2-7
D gene: TRBD2
CDR3 protein: CASTGTSLAEQYF

V gene: TRBV28
J gene: TRBJ1-4
D gene: TRBD1
CDR3 protein: CASSTPDRDNEKLFF

V gene: TRBV30
J gene: TRBJ1-1
D gene: .
CDR3 protein: CAWGKLLNTEAFF

V gene: TRBV5-1
J gene: TRBJ1-1
D gene: TRBD1
CDR3 protein: CASSPGDRGHTEAFF